These T cell receptor beta chains were read from a single sample in a study of PD-L1 blockade in urothelial cancer. Repertoires were generated with immunoSEQ multiplex PCR, while TCRdb's copy carries only in-frame clones and drops some. The data hold fewer than 50,000 clones, with approximately 90% observed a single time. Sequenced material: PBMCs, taken around atezolizumab (anti-PD-L1) treatment. These receptors were collected from a donor at least 40 years old with urothelial cancer. Both conserved end residues are part of each CDR3. A D gene is named only where the DNA matches it firmly. The listing skips clone size in some rows; elsewhere it reads once, few, many or a size class.

TRBJ2-3 | . | TRBD2 | TRBV4-3 | TGCGCCAGCAGCCCAACTAGCGGGTGGGGGGGCACAGATACGCAGTATTTT | CASSPTSGWGGTDTQYF
TRBJ2-1 | . | TRBD2 | TRBV9 | TGTGCCAGCAGCGCCGGGACTAGCGGAGCCAATGAGCAGTTCTTC | CASSAGTSGANEQFF
TRBJ2-1 | . | TRBD2 | TRBV19 | TGTGCCAGTAGTATAATCCAGCGGGGGAGTAATGAGCAGTTCTTC | CASSIIQRGSNEQFF
TRBJ2-3 | few | TRBD2 | TRBV15 | TGTGCCACCAGCACCGGGACTAGCGGGAGCCGTTTTGTGGCAGATACGCAGTATTTT | CATSTGTSGSRFVADTQYF
TRBJ2-1 | . | . | TRBV29-1 | TGCAGCATGGGAGCGGCCGTTGGGCAGTTCTTC | CSMGAAVGQFF
TRBJ1-2 | . | . | TRBV28 | TGTGCCAGCAGTTTTCCAGGGGATGGCTACACCTTC | CASSFPGDGYTF
TRBJ1-1 | . | TRBD1 | TRBV7-2 | TGTGCCAGCAGCCCACAGGGGCGCCGGACTGAAGCTTTCTTT | CASSPQGRRTEAFF
TRBJ1-4 | . | . | TRBV4-3 | TGCGCCAGCAGCCAACGCAGGGTGGGAAATGAAAAACTGTTTTTT | CASSQRRVGNEKLFF
TRBJ2-3 | . | . | TRBV19 | TGTGCCAGTAGTATAGGGGGGCAGGGTAGCACAGATACGCAGTATTTT | CASSIGGQGSTDTQYF
TRBJ2-5 | . | TRBD2 | TRBV4-2 | TGTGCCAGCAGCCCTACAGCGGGAGTGGCAGAGACCCAGTACTTC | CASSPTAGVAETQYF
TRBJ1-5 | . | TRBD1 | TRBV6-1 | TGTGCCAGCATCTGGACAGGGGATAGCAATCAGCCCCAGCATTTT | CASIWTGDSNQPQHF
TRBJ2-1 | . | TRBD2 | TRBV5-1 | TGCGCCAGCAGCTTGTCCGGGGGGGTCCCCTACAATGAGCAGTTCTTC | CASSLSGGVPYNEQFF
TRBJ2-1 | . | TRBD2 | TRBV7-3 | TGTGCCAGCAGCTCCAGCGGGAGGGCGTGGGATGAGCAGTTCTTC | CASSSSGRAWDEQFF
TRBJ2-7 | . | TRBD1 | TRBV9 | TGTGCCAGCAGCGTAGGGGGGACAGCCGACTACGAGCAGTACTTC | CASSVGGTADYEQYF
TRBJ2-3 | few | . | TRBV4-3 | TGCGCCAGCAGCCAAGCGGGACTGGGAGCCGGGGCAGATACGCAGTATTTT | CASSQAGLGAGADTQYF
TRBJ2-1 | . | . | TRBV7-2 | TGTGCCAGCAGCTTAGCGCGGAGCGGGCCCCCGTTCTTC | CASSLARSGPPFF
TRBJ1-5 | . | . | TRBV6-1 | TGTGCCAGCAGCGCCACAGGTTATAGCAATCAGCCCCAGCATTTT | CASSATGYSNQPQHF
TRBJ2-2 | . | TRBD2 | TRBV28 | TGTGCCAGCAGTTTCCCCCCGGGGCTAGCGGGAATCGTAGGGGAGCTGTTTTTT | CASSFPPGLAGIVGELFF
TRBJ2-1 | . | TRBD2 | TRBV19 | TGTGCCAGTACTCCAAGGCCTAGCGGAACCTACAATGAGCAGTTCTTC | CASTPRPSGTYNEQFF
TRBJ1-2 | . | TRBD1 | TRBV14 | TGTGCCAGCAGCCTAAGTCGACAGGGCCCCTATGGCTACACCTTC | CASSLSRQGPYGYTF
TRBJ2-7 | . | TRBD2 | TRBV6-5 | TGTGCCAGCACGCGACTAGCGGGACCTTACGAGCAGTACTTC | CASTRLAGPYEQYF
TRBJ2-7 | . | TRBD2 | TRBV10-3 | TGTGCCATCAGTGAGTGGGGTGCGGGAGGAGGGTTCTACGAGCAGTACTTC | CAISEWGAGGGFYEQYF
TRBJ2-3 | . | . | TRBV5-8 | TGTGCCAGCAGACCGGACTTTCCAAGCACAGATACGCAGTATTTT | CASRPDFPSTDTQYF
TRBJ2-7 | . | TRBD1 | TRBV6-6 | TGTGCCAGCAGAGACTACGACAGGGGGAGCGAGCAGTACTTC | CASRDYDRGSEQYF
TRBJ2-5 | . | . | TRBV5-1 | TGCGCCAGCAGCTTGGTTCCCGGGGTCCGGCTTCGAGAGACCCAGTACTTC | CASSLVPGVRLRETQYF